The present TCR beta chain was sequenced within a study of cytomegalovirus exposure and HLA in healthy donors. For the study at large: The 120 or so validation repertoires used a platform that matched the one used for the approximately 690 first-cohort repertoires, as a later analysis reported.

The CDR3 sequence is 14 residues long. CDR1 is SGHTA and CDR2 is FQGNSA in the germline V gene. V was trimmed by 1 base and J by 5 bases, leaving 10 bases between them. Notes on the study in general: Reports credit the classifier with highly specific, highly sensitive diagnosis of cytomegalovirus status. The authors confirmed in vitro that a few CMV-associated chains were specific for CMV antigens. TCR sequences were mostly rare, though some public TCRs occurred in many donors.

Using immunoSEQ multiplex PCR, the repertoire was profiled, and TCRdb retains in-frame clones only, with some absent. The table lists some 170,000 clones, roughly nine tenths of them singletons. Remarks on this clone: The antigen is unknown.

Sequenced material: PBMCs. The receptor was derived from a man aged 18 to 29 in good health and CMV-seropositive. This chain links TRBV7-2 with TRBJ2-3; D is unclear. The CDR3 here is CASSLVLTEDTQYF. Here the CDR3 DNA reads TGTGCCAGCAGCTTAGTTTTGACTGAAGATACGCAGTATTTT.